This TCR beta chain emerged from a study of T-cell reconstitution after alpha-beta-depleted transplantation in children. This CDR3 has 15 amino acids. CDR1 is SGHKS, CDR2 YYEKEE, per germline (reference sequence). Unmatched junction bases numbered 10, after V lost 3 bases and J lost 7 bases. This clonotype was seen more than once but under ten times. Unique molecular identifiers were incorporated into the prepared TCRbeta library. TCRdb passed the PCR reads through MiXCR, listing each CDR3 protein once. Found here are about 540,000 distinct CDR3 sequences, around 16% of them singletons; the top ten hold roughly 3.3%.

Sequenced here: PBMCs from the stem cell graft donor, sampled from the stem cell graft. The TCR was taken from a human donor who donated a stem cell graft to a child with acute lymphoblastic leukemia. The gene calls are TRBV5-5 and TRBJ1-2; TRBD1 agrees at 9 bases. This chain's CDR3 is CASSYAGQGYGGYTF. The CDR3 DNA sequence: TGTGCCAGCAGCTACGCCGGACAGGGGTACGGTGGCTACACCTTC.